What follows are 12 T cell receptor beta chains derived from one specimen sequenced in a study of CD8 T cells in ankylosing spondylitis. MiXCR, applied by TCRdb to the 5' RACE reads, yields one record per CDR3 protein. In the table there are about 130,000 distinct CDR3 sequences, roughly an eighth of which are singletons. Sequencing was carried out using blood, either unsorted or a sorted T cell fraction (not recorded which). The receptors come from a female donor with ankylosing spondylitis or in good health (not recorded which).

The table lists this clonotype with many counts. The rearrangement joins TRBV5-1 to TRBJ2-7; 8 positions agree with TRBD1. The CDR3 is 14 residues long. Germline loops: CDR1 SGHRS, CDR2 YFSETQ. J gave up 5 bases and V 1 base, and 5 bases lay outside the gene matches. The CDR3 DNA is TGCGCCAGCAGCTTGTTGGACAGGGCCGACGAGCAGTACTTC. Translated: CASSLLDRADEQYF.

There are a few counts of this clonotype. V usage is TRBV5-1 and J usage is TRBJ1-1, with D unclear. This CDR3 comprises 15 residues. CDR1 SGHRS and CDR2 YFSETQ come from the germline V gene. Between the trimmed V and J ends, which lost 1 base and 3 bases, there was a span of 13 bases. The CDR3 coding sequence is TGCGCCAGCAGCTTGTATCCGAGCTCGGACACTGAAGCTTTCTTT. It encodes CASSLYPSSDTEAFF. Based on the CDR3 plus reference TRBV5-1 and TRBJ1-1, the full variable domain is KAGVTQTPRYLIKTRGQQVTLSCSPISGHRSVSWYQQTPGQGLQFLFEYFSETQRNKGNFPGRFSGRQFSNSRSEMNVSTLELGDSALYLCASSLYPSSDTEAFFGQGTRLTVV.

This clonotype showed up many times. This sequence joins TRBV28 and TRBJ1-6, with D possibly matching TRBD1 (5 bases). The CDR3 contains 14 residues. The V and J ends lost 7 bases and 8 bases respectively, with 15 bases between them. From germline, CDR1 is MDHEN and CDR2 SYDVKM. The CDR3 DNA follows: TGTGCCAGCAACTTTCGGGGGAATCATTCACCCCTCCACTTT. It translates to CASNFRGNHSPLHF.

This clonotype was seen only a few times. The chain links TRBV5-1 to TRBJ2-1; 11 bases match TRBD2. From germline, CDR1 is SGHRS and CDR2 YFSETQ. V lost 4 bases and J lost 7; bases outside the gene matches: 7. The CDR3 runs 15 residues. CDR3 nucleotides: TGCGCCAGCAGCACTAGCGGGAGTACGTCTAATGAGCAGTTCTTC. Encoded protein: CASSTSGSTSNEQFF.

This clonotype showed up just a few times. V gene TRBV12-3 or TRBV12-4 combines with J gene TRBJ2-2; 8 nucleotides match TRBD2. J lost 2 bases, V lost 2 bases, and 7 bases had no gene match. This CDR3 spans 17 amino acids. CDR3: CASSLLAGVRNTGELFF. For the CDR3, the DNA is TGTGCCAGCAGTTTACTAGCGGGCGTTCGAAACACCGGGGAGCTGTTTTTT.

For this clonotype: This could be a read error, since a much larger clone is one nucleotide away. The chain links TRBV5-6 to TRBJ1-1; possible D gene TRBD1, 6 bases. The CDR3 runs to 15 residues. CDR1 is SGHDT and CDR2 is YYEEEE in the germline V gene. CDR3 nucleotides: TGTGCCAGCAGCCTAATCGGACAGAAAAACAGTGAAGCTTTCTTT. This gives the protein CASSLIGQKNSEAFF.

Written as DNA, the CDR3 is TGCGCCAGCAGCTTGGAGAGGGTTAAAAGCGGGCAAAGCTCCTACGAGCAGTACTTC. It specifies CASSLERVKSGQSSYEQYF. This sequence joins TRBV5-1 and TRBJ2-7; D is perhaps TRBD2 (6 bases). V lost 0 bases, J lost 0 bases, and 22 bases lay in between. The CDR3 has 19 residues. In germline, CDR1 is SGHRS, CDR2 YFSETQ.

The chain combines TRBV4-1 with TRBJ2-5; no clear D. CDR3 length: 14 amino acids. Per the germline V gene, CDR1 is MGHRA and CDR2 is YSYEKL. V lost 3 bases and J 1 base, leaving 9 bases between the germline ends. The CDR3 sequence is CASSHGSFQETQYF. The CDR3, as DNA: TGCGCCAGCAGCCACGGCAGCTTCCAAGAGACCCAGTACTTC.

The genes are TRBV5-1 and TRBJ1-1; D unresolved. This CDR3 region has 13 residues. Trimming took off 0 bases at V and 3 bases at J, with 6 bases between the two ends. Germline-derived CDR1 and CDR2 are SGHRS and YFSETQ. CDR3 sequence: CASSLGPDTEAFF. CDR3 nucleotides: TGCGCCAGCAGCTTGGGCCCGGACACTGAAGCTTTCTTT.

J is TRBJ2-6 and V is TRBV15; D not certain. Trimming took off 0 bases at V and 0 bases at J, with 9 bases between the two ends. This CDR3 has 17 residues. The V gene's germline CDR1 is LNHNV and CDR2 YYDKDF (reference sequence). CDR3 sequence: CATSRDNRASGANVLTF. In DNA form, the CDR3 reads TGTGCCACCAGCAGAGATAATAGGGCCTCTGGGGCCAACGTCCTGACTTTC.

In this sample, this clonotype turned up a few times. The J gene is TRBJ1-1, the V gene TRBV5-1; 9 positions match TRBD1. There are 16 residues in the CDR3. CDR1 and CDR2 from the germline V gene are SGHRS and YFSETQ. V was pared by 3 bases and J by 0 bases, with 6 bases of the junction left unmatched. The CDR3 nucleotides read TGCGCCAGCAGCTGGGACAGGGCTTACATGAACACTGAAGCTTTCTTT. Protein product: CASSWDRAYMNTEAFF.

This rearrangement joins TRBV29-1 to TRBJ1-1, with TRBD1 matching 8 bases. Germline values: CDR1 SQVTM, CDR2 ANQGSEA. Trimming at V came to 6 bases and at J to 1 base, leaving 4 bases not matched to a gene. The CDR3 is 13 residues long. CDR3 region: CSVRQGSNTEAFF. The CDR3 DNA sequence: TGCAGCGTAAGACAGGGGTCGAACACTGAAGCTTTCTTT.